The 6 T cell receptor beta chains in this list originate from one sample, sequenced in a study of T cell clonotyping in hematopoietic cell transplantation. The time point here: recipient sample about 28 days before transplant, after cytoreduction. Sequencing was performed with immunoSEQ multiplex PCR; in TCRdb, only in-frame clones are kept and a portion is missing. In the table there are 27,000 or so clones, around 70% of which are singletons. The sequences come from peripheral blood mononuclear cells, collected before stem cell transplant. The receptors come from a man aged 50-59 years with myelodysplastic syndrome. Some clones in this sample may be carry-over from other donors' samples.

This clone was seen just once. The chain uses TRBV5-1 and TRBJ2-7; possibly TRBD1 for D (5 bases). V was cut by 0 bases and J by 2 bases, with 9 bases left in between. The CDR3 length is 14 residues. Germline V gene data show CDR1 as SGHRS and CDR2 as YFSETQ. CDR3 residues: CASSLDQGTYEQYF. DNA for the CDR3: TGCGCCAGCAGCTTGGACCAGGGTACCTACGAGCAGTACTTC.

J is TRBJ2-7 and V is TRBV7-2, with D hard to call. Trimming stripped 0 bases from V and 7 bases from J, with 10 bases between. The CDR3 loop spans 13 amino acids. Germline lookup yields CDR1 SGHTA and CDR2 FQGNSA. The CDR3 spells CASSLAVLDEQYF. As DNA, the CDR3 is TGTGCCAGCAGCTTAGCTGTCCTTGATGAGCAGTACTTC. Full variable domain (outside the CDR3, taken from reference TRBV7-2 and TRBJ2-7): GAGVSQSPSNKVTEKGKDVELRCDPISGHTALYWYRQSLGQGLEFLIYFQGNSAPDKSGLPSDRFSAERTGGSVSTLTIQRTQQEDSAVYLCASSLAVLDEQYFGPGTRLTVT.

Only one count was recorded for this clone. This sequence joins TRBV28 and TRBJ1-1, with 9 bases lining up with TRBD1. The V segment lost 3 bases and the J segment 8 bases; nucleotides outside the gene matches: 7. The CDR3 has 14 amino acids. Germline CDR1 reads MDHEN; CDR2 reads SYDVKM. CDR3 in DNA: TGTGCCAGCAGTTTCTACCGGGACAGGGCCGAAGCTTTCTTT. Its translation: CASSFYRDRAEAFF.

This sequence joins TRBV7-2 and TRBJ2-1, with no clear D. This CDR3 is 13 amino acids long. CDR1 and CDR2 from the germline V gene are SGHTA and FQGNSA. V lost 1 base, J lost 2 bases, and 3 bases lay in between. The CDR3 nucleotides read TGTGCCAGCAGCTTAGGCCCCTACAATGAGCAGTTCTTC. Translated, it gives CASSLGPYNEQFF.

V usage is TRBV7-9 and J usage is TRBJ1-2; D remains ambiguous. V was cut by 4 bases and J by 2 bases, with 8 bases left in between. Germline V gene lookup returns CDR1 SEHNR and CDR2 FQNEAQ (reference sequence). This CDR3 has 13 residues. As DNA, the CDR3 is TGTGCCAGCAGCTCTTTTCCCAACTATGGCTACACCTTC. Protein sequence: CASSSFPNYGYTF.

V gene TRBV25-1 combines with J gene TRBJ2-3; TRBD1 matches at 11 bases. CDR1 is MGHDK and CDR2 is SYGVNS in the germline V gene. The ends lost 3 bases at V and 1 base at J; junction bases unmatched: 3. The CDR3 totals 16 residues. The chain's CDR3 is CASSDPGQGGTDTQYF. For the CDR3, the DNA is TGTGCCAGCAGTGACCCGGGACAGGGGGGCACAGATACGCAGTATTTT.